The 19 T cell receptor beta chains below come from one sample, sequenced in a study of blood T cell repertoires in COVID-19. Clones were sequenced by immunoSEQ multiplex PCR, and TCRdb holds only the in-frame ones, with some missing. Among over 50,000 clones, approximately 87% were seen once, and the ten largest hold about 6.3%. The sample consisted of peripheral blood. These receptors all stem from a man between 60 and 70 years old with acute or convalescent COVID-19.

V and J are TRBV27 and TRBJ2-2; 10 bases line up with TRBD1. Germline V lookup: CDR1 MNHEY, CDR2 SMNVEV (reference sequence). The CDR3 is made up of 16 amino acids. J lost 5 bases, V lost 3 bases, and 6 bases had no gene match. CDR3 DNA: TGTGCCAGCAGTTTCGGGACAGGGGTCAGTACCGGGGAGCTGTTTTTT. Translation gives CASSFGTGVSTGELFF.

This rearrangement joins TRBV9 to TRBJ1-6; possible D gene TRBD1, 5 bases. This CDR3 is 13 amino acids long. CDR1 is SGDLS and CDR2 is YYNGEE in the germline V gene. The V and J ends lost 4 bases and 10 bases respectively, with 12 bases between them. The CDR3 spells CASSPFSGSPLHF. CDR3 nucleotides: TGTGCCAGCAGCCCCTTCTCAGGGTCACCCCTCCACTTT.

The CDR3 bases are TGTGCCAGCAGTGATCCAGGTTTCCAAGAGACCCAGTACTTC. Its translation is CASSDPGFQETQYF. The chain has TRBV6-1 and TRBJ2-5; the D is unclear. This CDR3 has 14 amino acids. Trimming pared 3 bases from V and 1 base from J, leaving 9 bases between. CDR1 and CDR2 (germline): MNHNS, SASEGT.

This chain uses TRBV5-6 with TRBJ1-2; TRBD1 agrees at 9 bases. The CDR3 is 15 residues long. Germline V lookup: CDR1 SGHDT, CDR2 YYEEEE. J was trimmed by 5 bases and V by 2 bases; bases with no gene match: 7. The CDR3 sequence is CASSLPTGGGYGYTF. CDR3 nucleotides: TGTGCCAGCAGCTTACCGACAGGGGGTGGGTATGGCTACACCTTC.

V is TRBV9 and J is TRBJ1-2; 8 positions agree with TRBD1. The junction had 0 bases not matched to a gene; V was cut back by 0 bases and J by 2 bases. This CDR3 spans 14 amino acids. CDR1 SGDLS and CDR2 YYNGEE come from the germline V gene. This chain's CDR3 is CASSVDRGNYGYTF. The CDR3 nucleotides are TGTGCCAGCAGCGTAGACAGGGGGAACTATGGCTACACCTTC. The full variable domain, its missing parts supplied by reference TRBV9 and TRBJ1-2, is DSGVTQTPKHLITATGQRVTLRCSPRSGDLSVYWYQQSLDQGLQFLIQYYNGEERAKGNILERFSAQQFPDLHSELNLSSLELGDSALYFCASSVDRGNYGYTFGSGTRLTVV.

The sample holds one count of this clone. The chain has TRBV9 and TRBJ2-2; 8 nucleotides line up with TRBD1. V was pared by 4 bases and J by 5 bases, with 7 bases of the junction left unmatched. Germline V gene lookup returns CDR1 SGDLS and CDR2 YYNGEE. The CDR3 sequence is 15 residues long. The CDR3 region is CASSPRTGSTGELFF. In DNA, the CDR3 is TGTGCCAGCAGCCCAAGGACAGGGTCGACCGGGGAGCTGTTTTTT. Filled out from reference TRBV9 and TRBJ2-2, the complete variable domain reads DSGVTQTPKHLITATGQRVTLRCSPRSGDLSVYWYQQSLDQGLQFLIQYYNGEERAKGNILERFSAQQFPDLHSELNLSSLELGDSALYFCASSPRTGSTGELFFGEGSRLTVL.

The gene calls are TRBV6-2 or TRBV6-3 and TRBJ2-7, with 7 bases lining up with TRBD1. This CDR3 region has 15 residues. Germline CDR1 reads MNHEY; CDR2 reads SVGEGT. J lost 2 bases, V lost 0 bases, and 4 bases had no gene match. The CDR3 DNA sequence: TGTGCCAGCAGTTACTCTCACAGGGGCCCCTACGAGCAGTACTTC. Amino acid sequence: CASSYSHRGPYEQYF.

The genes are TRBV30 and TRBJ1-6; no clear D. In germline, CDR1 is GTSNPN, CDR2 SVGIG (reference sequence). This CDR3 is built from 18 residues. V lost 5 bases, J lost 5 bases, and 25 bases lay in between. The CDR3 spells CAWDRTRVSAPNNSPLHF. The CDR3, as DNA: TGTGCCTGGGACCGTACTCGGGTTTCCGCACCTAATAATTCACCCCTCCACTTT.

The sample holds a few counts of this clone. The rearrangement links TRBV10-2 to TRBJ2-1, with D possibly being TRBD1 (5 bases). V lost 0 bases, J lost 6 bases, and 9 bases lay in between. Germline V gene sequence: CDR1 WSHSY, CDR2 SAAADI. The CDR3 runs to 14 residues. The CDR3 reads CASSESKGVNEQFF. The CDR3 DNA sequence: TGCGCCAGCAGTGAGTCGAAAGGGGTCAATGAGCAGTTCTTC.

This chain joins TRBV10-3 and TRBJ2-3; 8 nucleotides line up with TRBD1. CDR1 is ENHRY and CDR2 is SYGVKD in the germline V gene. The CDR3 is made up of 14 amino acids. The J segment lost 0 bases and the V segment lost 10 bases, leaving 6 bases of the junction unmatched. The CDR3 protein is CATLTGVSTDTQYF. The CDR3 DNA reads TGTGCCACTTTGACAGGGGTCAGCACAGATACGCAGTATTTT.

The V gene is TRBV5-4, the J gene TRBJ1-4, with D hard to call. Trimming stripped 0 bases from V and 6 bases from J, with 9 bases between. The CDR3 spans 14 residues. Germline values: CDR1 SGHNT, CDR2 YYREEE (reference sequence). Here the CDR3 reads CASSLAQKDEKLFF. In nucleotides, the CDR3 is TGTGCCAGCAGCTTGGCGCAGAAAGATGAAAAACTGTTTTTT.

The chain combines TRBV6-6 with TRBJ2-1; weak D call: TRBD1 (5 bases). This CDR3 has 13 residues. Germline lookup yields CDR1 MNHNY and CDR2 SVGAGI (reference sequence). The ends were cut back, 1 base at V and 6 bases at J, with 7 bases in the middle. The CDR3 nucleotides read TGTGCCAGCAGTTACTTAAGGGGCAATGAGCAGTTCTTC. Translation: CASSYLRGNEQFF.

V and J are TRBV5-1 and TRBJ2-7; 12 bases are a match to TRBD1. V lost 3 bases and J lost 6; bases outside the gene matches: 4. This CDR3 has 14 residues. Germline-derived CDR1 and CDR2 are SGHRS and YFSETQ. The CDR3, as DNA: TGCGCCAGCAGCTGGGGACAGGGGGCCTCCGAGCAGTACTTC. Translating it yields CASSWGQGASEQYF.

The rearrangement joins TRBV29-1 to TRBJ1-1; 8 bases are a match to TRBD1. The CDR3 loop spans 13 amino acids. Losses at the gene ends were 6 bases for V and 7 bases for J; bases not matched to a gene: 10. CDR1 and CDR2 from the germline V gene are SQVTM and ANQGSEA. The chain's CDR3 is CSVRTGTSGEAFF. The CDR3 DNA follows: TGCAGCGTCCGGACAGGGACCAGCGGTGAAGCTTTCTTT.

This chain connects TRBV5-4 to TRBJ2-6; 7 bases match TRBD2. The germline gives CDR1 SGHNT, CDR2 YYREEE (reference sequence). The CDR3 totals 18 residues. J was trimmed by 0 bases and V by 1 base; bases with no gene match: 7. The CDR3 region is CASSLLRGSSSGANVLTF. The DNA for the CDR3 is TGTGCCAGCAGCTTGTTGCGCGGGAGTTCCTCTGGGGCCAACGTCCTGACTTTC.

The chain joins TRBV18 to TRBJ1-1; TRBD1 agrees at 11 bases. Trimming took 6 bases from V and 4 from J; bases not matched to a gene: 4. Germline CDR1 reads KGHSH; CDR2 reads LQKENI. This CDR3 has 14 amino acids. The CDR3 loop is CASSLGQGGTEAFF. The CDR3, as DNA: TGTGCCAGCTCGCTGGGACAGGGGGGCACTGAAGCTTTCTTT.

This chain uses TRBV11-2 with TRBJ1-3; 7 positions agree with TRBD1. The CDR3 loop spans 15 amino acids. V shed 5 bases, J shed 0 bases, and the junction held 4 bases outside the gene matches. Per germline, CDR1 SGHAT and CDR2 FQNNGV. The CDR3 DNA follows: TGTGCCAGCAGCCTTCGGGACAGCTCTGGAAACACCATATATTTT. Its translation: CASSLRDSSGNTIYF.

The chain uses TRBV5-4 and TRBJ2-2; 7 bases line up with TRBD1. The germline CDR1 and CDR2 sequences are SGHNT and YYREEE (reference sequence). The CDR3 covers 17 residues. Germline trimming cut 4 bases from V and 6 bases from J; bases unmatched to any gene: 15. This CDR3 is CASSPKQTGSESGELFF. The CDR3 coding sequence is TGTGCCAGCAGCCCTAAGCAGACAGGGTCTGAATCCGGGGAGCTGTTTTTT.

CDR3 residues: CASSLRGGDTQYF. The CDR3 region has the DNA TGTGCCAGCAGCTTGAGGGGGGGAGATACGCAGTATTTT. The rearrangement links TRBV5-4 to TRBJ2-3; TRBD2 is a possible D gene (7 bases). The CDR3 spans 13 residues. V gave up 1 base and J gave up 5 bases, with 8 bases separating them. Looked up from germline, CDR1 is SGHNT and CDR2 is YYREEE (reference sequence).